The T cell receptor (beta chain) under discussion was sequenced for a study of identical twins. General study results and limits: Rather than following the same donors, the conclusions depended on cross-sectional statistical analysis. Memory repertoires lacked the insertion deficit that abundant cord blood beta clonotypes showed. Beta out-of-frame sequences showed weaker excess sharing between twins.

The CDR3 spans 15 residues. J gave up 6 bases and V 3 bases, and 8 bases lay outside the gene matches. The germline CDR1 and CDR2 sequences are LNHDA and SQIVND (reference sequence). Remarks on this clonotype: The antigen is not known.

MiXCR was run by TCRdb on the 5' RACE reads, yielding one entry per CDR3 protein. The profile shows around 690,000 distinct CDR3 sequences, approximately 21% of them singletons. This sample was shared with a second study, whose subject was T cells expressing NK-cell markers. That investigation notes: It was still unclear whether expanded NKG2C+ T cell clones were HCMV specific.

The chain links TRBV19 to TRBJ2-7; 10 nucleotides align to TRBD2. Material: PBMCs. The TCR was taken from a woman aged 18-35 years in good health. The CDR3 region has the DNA TGTGCCAGTAGTATTATTGGTAGCGGGAGGCTCGAGCAGTACTTC. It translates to CASSIIGSGRLEQYF. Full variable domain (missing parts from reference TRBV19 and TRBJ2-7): DGGITQSPKYLFRKEGQNVTLSCEQNLNHDAMYWYRQDPGQGLRLIYYSQIVNDFQKGDIAEGYSVSREKKESFPLTVTSAQKNPTAFYLCASSIIGSGRLEQYFGPGTRLTVT.